The entry below gives a single T cell receptor (beta chain) sequence along with its context. No antigen is known for it. From blood CD8+ and CD4+ T cells, TCR beta sequences were generated. The data stem from a study of CD8 T cells in Susac syndrome. Findings and caveats of the study: Regarding the TCR sequencing and HLA analysis, the study admitted that a relatively small number of individuals were involved.

With random hexamers, about 0.45 to 1 ug RNA was reverse transcribed. The amplification used immunoSEQ multiplex PCR on TCR beta CDR3; it spanned 54 Vbeta and 13 Jbeta. TCRdb fed the immunoSEQ multiplex PCR reads into MiXCR, producing one record per CDR3 protein. The profile shows 150,000 to 250,000 distinct CDR3 sequences, roughly 96% of them singletons. The clonotype was recovered from a human donor with multiple sclerosis. Sequenced sample: CD4+ T cells from PBMCs.

CDR3 amino acids: CAWRLAGVSIQYF. The CDR3 DNA reads as TGTGCCTGGAGATTAGCGGGAGTTAGTATTCAGTACTTC. This sequence joins TRBV30 and TRBJ2-4; TRBD2 matches at 9 bases. With 3 bases clipped from V and 10 bases from J, the junction kept 7 bases outside the gene matches. The CDR3 length is 13 residues. Germline V gene sequence: CDR1 GTSNPN, CDR2 SVGIG (reference sequence).